In its sample, the clone carrying this TCR beta chain was seen many times. Its antigen remains unidentified. This sample is part of a study of metastatic and nonmetastatic thyroid tumors. In the study overall: It was across blood and tumor or nodule tissue from malignant and benign thyroid patients that repertoires were compared.

Germline CDR1 LGHNA, CDR2 YNFKEQ. With 2 bases clipped from V and 6 bases from J, the junction kept 19 bases outside the gene matches. This CDR3 is 20 amino acids long. The study, taken as a whole, reports: Compared with benign nodules, malignant thyroid tumors were reported to have significantly higher TCR beta diversity in both blood and tumor.

Per the original data handling: The study built a papillary thyroid cancer distant-metastasis classifier from CDR3 differences across clinicopathological groups. TCRdb re-called clones via MiXCR from the PCR reads. The V and J calls shown here were made by TCRdb, not taken from the authors' results. The sample records 30,000 or so clones, about 15% being singletons. Nobody among the patients had been given any treatment before thyroid surgery. The chain recombines TRBV4-2 with TRBJ2-1; 10 nucleotides match TRBD2. The source material was blood. The receptor comes from a female donor with papillary thyroid cancer or a benign thyroid nodule (not recorded which). Some clones in this sample may be carry-over from other donors' samples. The CDR3 nucleotides are TGTGCCAGCAGCCAATGGGGAGTGGGGCTAGCGGGAGCCTATGGCAATGAGCAGTTCTTC. Its translation: CASSQWGVGLAGAYGNEQFF.